Listed here is a single T cell receptor beta chain. With V trimmed by 0 bases and J by 5 bases, 5 bases remained unmatched. This CDR3 contains 14 residues. Germline V gene lookup returns CDR1 SQVTM and CDR2 ANQGSEA. This entry is derived from a study of cytomegalovirus exposure and HLA in healthy donors. Primers for the PCR totalled 60 Vbeta and 13 Jbeta. Method: immunoSEQ multiplex PCR; TCRdb's copy keeps in-frame clones and lacks some. The table lists 110,000 to 150,000 clones, roughly 62% of them singletons. The receptor was isolated from a man aged 55 to 69 in good health and CMV-seronegative. The material sequenced was PBMCs. The chain has TRBV29-1 and TRBJ2-3; 7 positions agree with TRBD1. The CDR3 region is CSVEEQGVGDTQYF. The CDR3 nucleotides are TGCAGCGTTGAAGAGCAGGGGGTAGGAGATACGCAGTATTTT.